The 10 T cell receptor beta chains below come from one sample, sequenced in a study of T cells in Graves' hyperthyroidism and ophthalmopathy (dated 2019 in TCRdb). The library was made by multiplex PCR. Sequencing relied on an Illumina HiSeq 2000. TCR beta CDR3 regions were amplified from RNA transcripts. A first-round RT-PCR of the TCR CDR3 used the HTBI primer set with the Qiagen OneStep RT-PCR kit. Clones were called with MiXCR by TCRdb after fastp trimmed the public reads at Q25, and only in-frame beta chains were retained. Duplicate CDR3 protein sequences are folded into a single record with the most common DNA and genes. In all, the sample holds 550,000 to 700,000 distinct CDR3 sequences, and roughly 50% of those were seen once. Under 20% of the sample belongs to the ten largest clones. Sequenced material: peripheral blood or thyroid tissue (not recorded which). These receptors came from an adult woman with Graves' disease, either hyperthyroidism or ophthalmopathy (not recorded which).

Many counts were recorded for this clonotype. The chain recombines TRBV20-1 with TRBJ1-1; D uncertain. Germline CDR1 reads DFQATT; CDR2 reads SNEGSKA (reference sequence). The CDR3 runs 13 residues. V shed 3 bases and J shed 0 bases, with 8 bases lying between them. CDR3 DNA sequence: TGCAGTGCTAGTTACGGAGTGAACACTGAAGCTTTCTTT. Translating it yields CSASYGVNTEAFF.

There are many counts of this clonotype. This CDR3 reads CASSLLRNQPQHF. For the CDR3, the DNA is TGTGCCAGCAGTTTGCTCAGAAATCAGCCCCAGCATTTT. The chain combines TRBV12-3 or TRBV12-4 with TRBJ1-5; D gene ambiguous. This CDR3 spans 13 amino acids. V lost 3 bases, J lost 4 bases, and 7 bases lay in between.

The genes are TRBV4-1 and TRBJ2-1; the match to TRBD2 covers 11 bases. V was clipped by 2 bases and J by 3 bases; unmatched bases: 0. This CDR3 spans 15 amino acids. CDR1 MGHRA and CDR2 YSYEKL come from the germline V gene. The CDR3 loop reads CASSQLAGGYNEQFF. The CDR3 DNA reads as TGCGCCAGCAGCCAACTAGCGGGGGGCTACAATGAGCAGTTCTTC.

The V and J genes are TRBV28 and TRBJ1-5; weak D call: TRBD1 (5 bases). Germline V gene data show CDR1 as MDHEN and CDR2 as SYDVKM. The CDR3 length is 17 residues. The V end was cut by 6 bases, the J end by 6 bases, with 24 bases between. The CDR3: CASSPFGGAGEGQPQHF. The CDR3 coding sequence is TGTGCCAGCAGCCCCTTCGGGGGAGCGGGGGAGGGTCAGCCCCAGCATTTT.

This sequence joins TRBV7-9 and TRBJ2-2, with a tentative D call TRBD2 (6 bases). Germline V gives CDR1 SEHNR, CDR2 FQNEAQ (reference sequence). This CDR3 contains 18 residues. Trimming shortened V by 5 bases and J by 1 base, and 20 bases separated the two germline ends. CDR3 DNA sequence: TGTGCCAGCAGCCCTGCAAGCGGGCGAGGGCGGAACACCGGGGAGCTGTTTTTT. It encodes CASSPASGRGRNTGELFF.

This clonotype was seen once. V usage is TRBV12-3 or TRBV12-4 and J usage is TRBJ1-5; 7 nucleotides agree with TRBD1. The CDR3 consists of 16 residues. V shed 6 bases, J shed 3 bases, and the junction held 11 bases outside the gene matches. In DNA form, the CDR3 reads TGTGCCAGCAGCCGTACAGGGACAGTAGTCAATCAGCCCCAGCATTTT. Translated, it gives CASSRTGTVVNQPQHF.

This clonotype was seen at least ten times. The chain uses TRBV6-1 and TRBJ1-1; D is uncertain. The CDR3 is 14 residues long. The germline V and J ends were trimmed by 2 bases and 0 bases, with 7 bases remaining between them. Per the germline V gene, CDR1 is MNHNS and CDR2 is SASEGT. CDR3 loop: CASSEYAVNTEAFF. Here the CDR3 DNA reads TGTGCCAGCAGTGAATACGCAGTGAACACTGAAGCTTTCTTT.

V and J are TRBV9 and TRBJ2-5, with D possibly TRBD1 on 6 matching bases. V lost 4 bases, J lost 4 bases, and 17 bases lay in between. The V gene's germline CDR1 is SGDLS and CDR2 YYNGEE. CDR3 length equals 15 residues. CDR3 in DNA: TGTGCCAGCAGCAACCGACAGGCGGGCCCAGAGACCCAGTACTTC. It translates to CASSNRQAGPETQYF. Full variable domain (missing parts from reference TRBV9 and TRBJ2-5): DSGVTQTPKHLITATGQRVTLRCSPRSGDLSVYWYQQSLDQGLQFLIQYYNGEERAKGNILERFSAQQFPDLHSELNLSSLELGDSALYFCASSNRQAGPETQYFGPGTRLLVL.

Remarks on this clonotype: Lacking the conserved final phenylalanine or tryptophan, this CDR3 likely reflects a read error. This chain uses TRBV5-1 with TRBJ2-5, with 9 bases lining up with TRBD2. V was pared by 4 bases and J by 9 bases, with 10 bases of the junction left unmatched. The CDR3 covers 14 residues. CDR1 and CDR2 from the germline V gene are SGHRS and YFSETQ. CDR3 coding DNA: TGCGCCAGCAGCCTTAGCGGGAGTCTGGAGGCCCAGTACATC. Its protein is CASSLSGSLEAQYI.

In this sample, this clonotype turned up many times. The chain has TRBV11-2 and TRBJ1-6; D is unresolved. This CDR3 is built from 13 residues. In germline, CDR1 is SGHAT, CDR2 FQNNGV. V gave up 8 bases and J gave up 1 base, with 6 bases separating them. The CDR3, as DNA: TGTGCCAGCGGACGGTCCTATAATTCACCCCTCCACTTT. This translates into CASGRSYNSPLHF.